The present T cell receptor beta chain was sequenced within a study of T cell repertoires in cytomegalovirus infection. Germline V gene data show CDR1 as MNHEY and CDR2 as SVGEGT. The CDR3 is 14 residues long. V lost 2 bases to trimming and J lost 3 bases, with 8 bases between them. In the case of this clonotype: Its antigen is undetermined.

TCRdb independently ran MiXCR on the reads; one entry per CDR3 protein. The table records about 140,000 distinct CDR3 sequences, approximately 30% of them present only once. This specimen was CD8+ T cells from cultured PBMCs, taken from culture after CMV antigen stimulation. The J gene is TRBJ2-1, the V gene TRBV6-2 or TRBV6-3, with TRBD1 as a possible D gene (5 bases). This sequence originates from a human donor in good health (CMV status not recorded). Some clones in this sample may be carry-over from other donors' samples. The CDR3 region is CASSYAGFYNEQFF. In DNA form, the CDR3 reads TGTGCCAGCAGTTACGCAGGGTTCTACAATGAGCAGTTCTTC.